A selection of T cell receptor beta chains follows, all from one sample in a study of Graves' ophthalmopathy and Graves' hyperthyroidism. TCRdb re-derived calls from the multiplex PCR reads in MiXCR, one entry per CDR3 protein. The table records roughly 500,000 distinct CDR3 sequences, about 15% of them present only once. The specimen was blood. The receptors derive from a woman in her 30s with Graves' ophthalmopathy. CDR3s leave out the opening cysteine and the closing phenylalanine or tryptophan. The D gene is left open where the match is weak. Not all rows give a size; the values are once, few, many and, for expanded clones, a class.

J gene | D gene | V gene | clone size | CDR3 protein
TRBJ1-5 | - | TRBV11-2 | many | ASSLPPPGGVGNQPQH
TRBJ1-2 | - | TRBV2 | - | ASEEASGYT
TRBJ2-5 | TRBD2 | TRBV3-1 | many | ASSQARTSGRVLETQY
TRBJ1-1 | - | TRBV12-3/TRBV12-4 | many | ASNYGTGGAEAF
TRBJ1-3 | - | TRBV6-1 | many | ASSVGVAGNTIY
TRBJ1-5 | TRBD1 | TRBV7-9 | many | ASSLGQGASQPQH
TRBJ2-7 | - | TRBV29-1 | many | SVRGAGNEQY
TRBJ2-7 | TRBD2 | TRBV28 | many | ASRTHGLVRYEQY
TRBJ1-1 | - | TRBV6-1 | many | ASSEEAGTFMNTEAF
TRBJ2-2 | - | TRBV18 | - | ASSRPPPGPNTGELF
TRBJ2-4 | - | TRBV11-2 | many | ASSFSGLDIQY
TRBJ1-1 | - | TRBV12-3/TRBV12-4 | - | ASGVRRAEAF
TRBJ1-2 | - | TRBV28 | many | ASSPGDRWDGYT
TRBJ1-1 | - | TRBV4-1 | - | ASSQVAVMNTEAF
TRBJ1-2 | - | TRBV6-2/TRBV6-3 | many | ASNTGSNYGYT
TRBJ1-5 | - | TRBV27 | many | ASSLDWVQPQH
TRBJ2-7 | - | TRBV9 | many | ASSVAGPSYEQY
TRBJ2-5 | TRBD2 | TRBV18 | many | ASSPGTRETQY
TRBJ1-2 | - | TRBV3-1 | many | ASSHGTNYGYT
TRBJ2-6 | - | TRBV4-1 | many | ASSLQVLTGANVLT
TRBJ2-5 | TRBD2 | TRBV27 | many | ASSNAGLALQETQY
TRBJ1-1 | - | TRBV27 | many | ASSPRGRMNTEAF
TRBJ1-1 | - | TRBV7-6 | many | ASSPTWRTEAF
TRBJ1-5 | - | TRBV28 | - | ASSRGAVGYSNQPQH
TRBJ1-3 | - | TRBV6-1 | many | ASSEAPFSGNTIY
TRBJ2-5 | - | TRBV5-1 | many | ASSFRGNQYQETQY
TRBJ2-4 | TRBD1 | TRBV6-1 | many | ASSTTGYGKNIQY